This TCR beta chain was captured by sequencing in a study of shared clonotypes between healthy human individuals. Study-level points and caveats: An expected dependence of interdonor clonotype sharing on sequencing depth was noted.

Worth noting for this clone: Its antigen is still unknown.

Libraries were prepared by immunoSEQ multiplex PCR; TCRdb keeps only in-frame clonotypes and omits some of them. The sample has millions of clones; about 95% are singletons. CDR1 is MNHNS, CDR2 SASEGT, per germline. There are 17 residues in the CDR3. The V segment lost 3 bases and the J segment 8 bases; nucleotides outside the gene matches: 15. The source of this sequence is a man in his late teens or twenties in good health. The chain combines TRBV6-1 with TRBJ2-1; 8 nucleotides match TRBD1. Sequencing was performed on naive CD4+ T cells sorted from blood. Subset here: CD45RA+ positively selected. CDR3 coding DNA: TGTGCCAGCAGTGACGTCGCAGGGGGCCGATTAGCCCATGAGCAGTTCTTC. It specifies CASSDVAGGRLAHEQFF.